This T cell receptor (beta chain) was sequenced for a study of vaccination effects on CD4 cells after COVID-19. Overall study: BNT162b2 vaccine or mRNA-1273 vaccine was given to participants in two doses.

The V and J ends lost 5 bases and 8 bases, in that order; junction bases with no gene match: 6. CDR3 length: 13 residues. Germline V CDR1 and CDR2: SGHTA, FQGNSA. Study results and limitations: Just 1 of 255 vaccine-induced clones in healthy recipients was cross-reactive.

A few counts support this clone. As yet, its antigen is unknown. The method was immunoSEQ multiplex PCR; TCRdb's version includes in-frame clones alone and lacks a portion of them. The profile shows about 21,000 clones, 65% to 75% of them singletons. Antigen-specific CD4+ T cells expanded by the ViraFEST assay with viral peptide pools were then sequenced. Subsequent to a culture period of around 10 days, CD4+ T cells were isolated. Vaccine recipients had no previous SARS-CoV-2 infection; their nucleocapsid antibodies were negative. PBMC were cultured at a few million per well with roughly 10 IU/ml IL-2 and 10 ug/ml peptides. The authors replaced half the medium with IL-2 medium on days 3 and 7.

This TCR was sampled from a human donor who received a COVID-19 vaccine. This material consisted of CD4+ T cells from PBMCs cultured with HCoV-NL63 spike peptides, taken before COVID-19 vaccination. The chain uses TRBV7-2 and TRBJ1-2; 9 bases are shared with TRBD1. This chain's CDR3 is CASSPAGTGGYTF. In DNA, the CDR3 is TGTGCCAGCAGCCCAGCCGGGACAGGGGGCTACACCTTC.